This T cell receptor (beta chain) was sequenced for a study of blood T cells in healthy people across ages. Study as a whole: Capturing about one barcoded beta molecule per two T cells was achieved by template switching. Whole-study results and caveats: Naive and antigen-experienced cells could not be conclusively compared, given unsorted PBMCs.

The study drew donors from healthy Caucasian individuals in Russia aged roughly 6 to 90. Total RNA amounts of at least 5.5 micrograms were extracted per sample. Combining a sample-barcoded 5' primer with a J-beta primer mix, a second PCR ran for about 7 to 11 cycles. TCRdb fed the 5' RACE reads into MiXCR, producing one record per CDR3 protein. The table shows about 650,000 distinct CDR3 sequences, with about 32% occurring only once. As concerns this clonotype: Antigen specificity is unknown.

Germline-derived CDR1 and CDR2 are SGDLS and YYNGEE. CDR3 length equals 15 residues. V was pared by 3 bases and J by 4 bases, with 16 bases between. The sequencing input was blood. The rearrangement joins TRBV9 to TRBJ1-1; D might be TRBD1 (5 bases). The TCR was taken from a woman older than 75 in good health. The CDR3 nucleotides read TGTGCCAGCAGCGCCCGCGACAGTATGAGCACTGAAGCTTTCTTT. It codes for CASSARDSMSTEAFF.